Included here is one TCR beta chain sequence, with context. Antigen specificity is unknown. The data stem from a study of cytomegalovirus exposure and HLA in healthy donors. The study, taken as a whole, reports: At a 0.05 false discovery rate, a later analysis found some 18,000 TCR beta sequences to be associated with HLA alleles.

Among the donors, all were healthy bone marrow donors. Vbeta (60) and Jbeta (13) primers were used in the PCR. Only in-frame clones appear in the TCRdb table, and some are missing; sequencing was by immunoSEQ multiplex PCR. The sample has about 64,000 clones, and its top ten clones hold 3.5% to 4%. The CDR3 is 13 amino acids. Germline CDR1 reads MGHDK; CDR2 reads SYGVNS. V lost 4 bases, J lost 6 bases, and 12 bases lay in between. This clonotype was sampled from a woman between 18 and 30 years old in good health and CMV-seronegative. The sequenced sample was PBMCs. The chain combines TRBV25-1 with TRBJ1-1; unclear D gene. This chain's CDR3 is CASSVATPSEAFF. CDR3 nucleotide sequence: TGTGCCAGCAGTGTGGCGACACCCTCTGAAGCTTTCTTT.